Listed here are 31 T cell receptor beta chains from one sample, sequenced in a study of shared clonotypes between healthy human individuals. TCRdb keeps only in-frame clones here, not all; method: immunoSEQ multiplex PCR. Of some 980,000 clones in the sample, around 80% are singletons; the top ten hold around 1.5%. Sequencing was carried out using memory CD4+ T cells sorted from blood. The subset here: CD45RA-negative fraction. The receptors shown here come from a man younger than 35 in good health.

This clone was seen once. This sequence joins TRBV5-6 and TRBJ2-5; 10 bases map to TRBD1. Germline assignment: CDR1 SGHDT and CDR2 YYEEEE. The CDR3 is 17 residues long. V shed 3 bases and J 1 base; nucleotides not matched to a gene: 9. Here the CDR3 DNA reads TGTGCCAGCAGCTCCCTCGGGGACAGGGGTCCCCAAGAGACCCAGTACTTC. Translation: CASSSLGDRGPQETQYF.

This clone was found once. The chain uses TRBV6-5 and TRBJ1-1; D gene uncertain. Deletions cut 4 bases from V and 6 bases from J, with 18 bases between. Germline CDR1 and CDR2: MNHEY and SVGAGI. The length of the CDR3 is 15 residues. The CDR3 sequence is CASSSTLGKGAEAFF. CDR3 coding DNA: TGTGCCAGCAGTTCAACCTTAGGCAAGGGAGCTGAAGCTTTCTTT.

This clone was counted between two and nine times. The chain carries TRBV5-1 and TRBJ2-2, with TRBD1 identical over 9 bases. The CDR3 extends over 16 amino acids. V gave up 3 bases and J gave up 6 bases; unmatched junction bases: 9. From germline, CDR1 is SGHRS and CDR2 YFSETQ. CDR3 sequence: CASSSTGQGVAGELFF. CDR3 nucleotides: TGCGCCAGCAGCTCGACGGGACAGGGAGTAGCCGGGGAGCTGTTTTTT.

A word on this clone: At one end, the junction sequence differs from germline, possibly due to a read error. The rearrangement links TRBV7-7 to TRBJ2-5; 7 bases fit TRBD1. CDR1 is SSHAT and CDR2 is FNYEAQ in the germline V gene (reference sequence). The CDR3 runs 15 residues. CDR3 region: CASSLDGTAQETQYF. CDR3 nucleotides: TGTGCTAGCAGCTTAGACGGGACAGCTCAAGAGACCCAGTACTTC.

The V call is TRBV4-3, the J call TRBJ2-4, with unresolved D. The CDR3 sequence is 15 residues long. With 2 bases removed from V and 0 bases from J, the gap between germline ends came to 8 bases. Per the germline V gene, CDR1 is LGHNA and CDR2 is YSLEER. CDR3 in amino acids: CASSQNNLAKNIQYF. CDR3 nucleotide sequence: TGCGCCAGCAGCCAAAACAATCTAGCCAAAAACATTCAGTACTTC.

The chain combines TRBV29-1 with TRBJ1-2; the match to TRBD1 covers 7 bases. After removal of 6 bases from V and 8 bases from J, the junction contained 12 bases not matched to a gene. From germline, CDR1 is SQVTM and CDR2 ANQGSEA. The CDR3 is 13 residues long. The CDR3: CSVGGTAGRGYTF. The CDR3 DNA reads as TGCAGCGTCGGTGGGACAGCCGGTAGGGGCTACACCTTC.

The rearrangement uses TRBV7-9 and TRBJ2-2, with TRBD1 matching 8 bases. CDR1 SEHNR and CDR2 FQNEAQ come from the germline V gene (reference sequence). The CDR3 covers 15 residues. V shed 5 bases, J shed 4 bases, and the junction held 6 bases outside the gene matches. CDR3 bases: TGTGCCAGCAGCAACAGGGGGTTTGGCACCGGGGAGCTGTTTTTT. Its protein is CASSNRGFGTGELFF.

This clone was found once. V gene TRBV4-3 combines with J gene TRBJ1-1; 9 nucleotides line up with TRBD1. The J segment lost 4 bases and the V segment lost 4 bases, leaving 10 bases of the junction unmatched. The germline gives CDR1 LGHNA, CDR2 YSLEER. This CDR3 spans 16 amino acids. The CDR3 nucleotides are TGCGCCAGCAGCCCCGGGACAGGGTCTTTGAGCACTGAAGCTTTCTTT. Translation gives CASSPGTGSLSTEAFF.

This clone has a handful of counts. This chain uses TRBV18 with TRBJ2-5; TRBD2 matches at 8 bases. The CDR3 is 15 amino acids. Trimming at V came to 4 bases and at J to 0 bases, leaving 4 bases not matched to a gene. CDR1 is KGHSH and CDR2 is LQKENI in the germline V gene. This CDR3 reads CASSLSGSHQETQYF. In DNA form, the CDR3 reads TGTGCCAGCTCACTAAGCGGGAGCCACCAAGAGACCCAGTACTTC.

This clone was recorded a few times. DNA for the CDR3: TGTGCCAGCAGCCCGCGGGTTAGCACAGATACGCAGTATTTT. Translation gives CASSPRVSTDTQYF. The rearrangement joins TRBV5-4 to TRBJ2-3; D possibly corresponds to TRBD2 (5 bases). CDR1 is SGHNT, CDR2 YYREEE, per germline (reference sequence). This CDR3 has 14 residues. V was cut by 4 bases and J by 0 bases, with 9 bases left in between. Full variable domain (missing parts from reference TRBV5-4 and TRBJ2-3): ETGVTQSPTHLIKTRGQQVTLRCSSQSGHNTVSWYQQALGQGPQFIFQYYREEENGRGNFPPRFSGLQFPNYSSELNVNALELDDSALYLCASSPRVSTDTQYFGPGTRLTVL.

The chain has TRBV30 and TRBJ1-6; D gene ambiguous. This CDR3 spans 11 amino acids. V was pared by 2 bases and J by 14 bases, with 10 bases between. The germline CDR1 and CDR2 sequences are GTSNPN and SVGIG (reference sequence). The CDR3 DNA reads as TGTGCCTGGAGTAGGGAGTCGACCCTCCACTTT. The encoded protein is CAWSRESTLHF.

Of note for this clone: A far larger clone is a single base away, which makes a read error likely. The V and J genes are TRBV25-1 and TRBJ1-4; D not certain. CDR1 is MGHDK and CDR2 is SYGVNS in the germline V gene. Trimming stripped 3 bases from V and 8 bases from J, with 13 bases between. This CDR3 is built from 14 residues. CDR3 region: CASSDSGLNEKLFF. CDR3 sequence (DNA): TGTGCCAGCAGTGACTCGGGTTTAAACGAAAAACTGTTTTTT.

The chain carries TRBV18 and TRBJ1-1; D gene uncertain. The CDR3 covers 14 residues. CDR1 is KGHSH and CDR2 is LQKENI in the germline V gene. V was trimmed by 3 bases and J by 1 base, leaving 9 bases between them. In DNA form, the CDR3 reads TGTGCCAGCTCACCCAAGTCAGCGAACACTGAAGCTTTCTTT. This codes for CASSPKSANTEAFF.

J is TRBJ1-1 and V is TRBV6-5; possible D gene TRBD1, 6 bases. The V gene's germline CDR1 is MNHEY and CDR2 SVGAGI. Trimming shortened V by 6 bases and J by 5 bases, and 16 bases separated the two germline ends. The CDR3 loop spans 14 amino acids. CDR3 sequence reads: CASRERGLWTEAFF. The CDR3 region has the DNA TGTGCCAGCAGAGAAAGGGGGTTGTGGACTGAAGCTTTCTTT.

The rearrangement joins TRBV13 to TRBJ2-7; 12 nucleotides align to TRBD2. With 5 bases clipped from V and 6 bases from J, the junction kept 14 bases outside the gene matches. This CDR3 has 17 amino acids. Germline V gene sequence: CDR1 PRHDT, CDR2 FYEKMQ (reference sequence). The CDR3: CASSRRLAGASLGEQYF. The CDR3 DNA is TGTGCCAGCAGCCGAAGACTAGCGGGAGCGTCACTCGGCGAGCAGTACTTC.

Details on this clone: This may be a read error: a much more frequent sequence differs by one nucleotide. CDR3 region: CASSKQETQYF. The DNA for the CDR3 is TGTGCCAGCAGCAAACAAGAGACCCAGTACTTC. The V gene is TRBV5-6, the J gene TRBJ2-5; D is unclear. Trimming left V 4 bases short and J 2 bases short, with 3 bases between. The CDR3 is made up of 11 amino acids. The germline V gene encodes CDR1 SGHDT and CDR2 YYEEEE.

This sequence joins TRBV5-1 and TRBJ2-2; D is perhaps TRBD2 (6 bases). The CDR3 runs to 14 residues. CDR1 and CDR2 (germline): SGHRS, YFSETQ. Trimming cost V 0 bases and J 6 bases, with 9 bases left between them. The DNA for the CDR3 is TGCGCCAGCAGCTTGGCCCCGGGAGCCGGGGAGCTGTTTTTT. Its translation is CASSLAPGAGELFF.

Of note for this clone: One end of the junction fails to match germline, which may point to a read error. The J gene is TRBJ1-1, the V gene TRBV6-1; no clear D. There are 12 residues in the CDR3. Germline V gene sequence: CDR1 MNHNS, CDR2 SASEGT. CDR3 nucleotide sequence: TGTGCCAGCAGTGAAGCCGACTTTCGAAGGTATTTT. Translating it yields CASSEADFRRYF.

The rearrangement links TRBV7-8 to TRBJ2-7; the match to TRBD1 covers 11 bases. CDR3 length: 15 residues. The V gene's germline CDR1 is SGHVS and CDR2 FQNEAQ. Trimming cost V 1 base and J 4 bases; bases outside gene matches: 3. The chain's CDR3 is CASSLVGDRGYEQYF. The CDR3 nucleotides are TGTGCCAGCAGCTTAGTTGGGGACAGGGGGTACGAGCAGTACTTC.

The V call is TRBV2, the J call TRBJ2-5; possibly TRBD1 for D (7 bases). V gave up 8 bases and J gave up 4 bases, with 17 bases separating them. The germline V gene has CDR1 SNHLY and CDR2 FYNNEI. The CDR3 totals 14 residues. The CDR3 region is CASGRQGGGETQYF. CDR3 nucleotide sequence: TGTGCCAGCGGAAGACAGGGAGGTGGAGAGACCCAGTACTTC.

In this sample, this clone turned up a few times. The chain joins TRBV10-2 to TRBJ2-1; TRBD2 agrees at 11 bases. V lost 6 bases, J lost 6 bases, and 7 bases stayed unmatched. The CDR3 extends over 15 amino acids. Germline V gene data show CDR1 as WSHSY and CDR2 as SAAADI. For the CDR3, the DNA is TGCGCCAGCAGGGTAGCGGGAGGGAAGGGCAATGAGCAGTTCTTC. It codes for CASRVAGGKGNEQFF.

The chain links TRBV5-1 to TRBJ1-4, with 7 bases fitting TRBD1. Germline trimming cut 4 bases from V and 7 bases from J; bases unmatched to any gene: 7. The CDR3 runs to 14 residues. Germline CDR1 reads SGHRS; CDR2 reads YFSETQ. The CDR3 here is CASSPGTEGEKLFF. The DNA of the CDR3 is TGCGCCAGCAGCCCGGGGACAGAGGGTGAAAAACTGTTTTTT.

This clone was recorded at least ten times. This chain links TRBV6-1 with TRBJ1-1; D may be TRBD1 (5 bases). The V and J ends lost 0 bases and 12 bases respectively, with 14 bases between them. CDR3 length equals 13 residues. The V gene's germline CDR1 is MNHNS and CDR2 SASEGT. The CDR3: CASSEALSGGTFF. The CDR3, as DNA: TGTGCCAGCAGTGAAGCTCTTTCCGGGGGAACTTTCTTT.

The chain is built from TRBV28 and TRBJ2-7; 10 positions match TRBD1. This CDR3 region has 14 residues. V trimming: 7 bases; J trimming: 5 bases; junction bases outside the gene matches: 8. Per the germline V gene, CDR1 is MDHEN and CDR2 is SYDVKM. CDR3 bases: TGTGCCAGCAAGACAGGGGGCGCCAGGAACGAGCAGTACTTC. This translates into CASKTGGARNEQYF.

The chain links TRBV9 to TRBJ1-5; TRBD1 aligns across 7 bases. The CDR3 consists of 13 residues. The V gene's germline CDR1 is SGDLS and CDR2 YYNGEE. V gave up 4 bases and J gave up 8 bases; unmatched junction bases: 6. The CDR3 here is CASSRGPLEPQHF. In nucleotides, the CDR3 is TGTGCCAGCAGCAGGGGGCCCCTGGAGCCCCAGCATTTT.

In DNA form, the CDR3 reads TGCGCCAGCAGCTTGGGTAAAGGGGGCGGGAGCAATCAGCCCCAGCATTTT. Its protein is CASSLGKGGGSNQPQHF. The chain couples TRBV5-1 to TRBJ1-5; 7 bases fit TRBD1. The CDR3 spans 17 residues. V shed 0 bases and J 1 base; nucleotides not matched to a gene: 7. Germline V lookup: CDR1 SGHRS, CDR2 YFSETQ.

This clone has only one observation. V usage is TRBV7-6 and J usage is TRBJ2-1; D perhaps matches TRBD1 (6 bases). This CDR3 is built from 13 residues. The V end lost 2 bases, the J end lost 9 bases, and 11 bases lay between the germline ends. Per the germline V gene, CDR1 is SGHVS and CDR2 is FNYEAQ. The CDR3 region has the DNA TGTGCCAGCAGCTTAAGGACAGAGGGTGAGCAGTTCTTC. This codes for CASSLRTEGEQFF.

The chain is built from TRBV30 and TRBJ2-3; the D gene is possibly TRBD1 (6 bases). Germline assignment: CDR1 GTSNPN and CDR2 SVGIG (reference sequence). CDR3 length: 13 residues. Trimming left V 3 bases short and J 0 bases short, with 7 bases between. CDR3 DNA sequence: TGTGCCTGGAGACAGGGCAGCACAGATACGCAGTATTTT. Its protein product is CAWRQGSTDTQYF. The entire variable domain, with the rest obtained from reference TRBV30 and TRBJ2-3, is as follows: SQTIHQWPATLVQPVGSPLSLECTVEGTSNPNLYWYRQAAGRGLQLLFYSVGIGQISSEVPQNLSASRPQDRQFILSSKKLLLSDSGFYLCAWRQGSTDTQYFGPGTRLTVL.

V usage is TRBV4-2 and J usage is TRBJ2-5, with D uncertain. Between the trimmed V and J ends, which lost 4 bases and 1 base, there was a span of 7 bases. The CDR3 totals 13 residues. Germline V gene data show CDR1 as LGHNA and CDR2 as YNFKEQ. Here the CDR3 reads CASSLGSQETQYF. CDR3 nucleotides: TGTGCCAGCAGCCTAGGTAGCCAAGAGACCCAGTACTTC.

The chain employs TRBV4-1 and TRBJ1-1, with D perhaps TRBD1 (5 bases). V lost 1 base and J 0 bases, leaving 6 bases between the germline ends. Germline V gene sequence: CDR1 MGHRA, CDR2 YSYEKL. The CDR3 contains 14 residues. Written as DNA, the CDR3 is TGCGCCAGCAGCCAAGTGGGGGTGAACACTGAAGCTTTCTTT. Protein: CASSQVGVNTEAFF.

The gene calls are TRBV27 and TRBJ2-3, with 15 bases lining up with TRBD2. V trimming: 7 bases; J trimming: 8 bases; junction bases outside the gene matches: 4. This CDR3 contains 14 residues. Germline CDR1 and CDR2: MNHEY and SMNVEV (reference sequence). CDR3 sequence reads: CASTRTSGGATQYF. CDR3 DNA sequence: TGTGCCAGCACCAGGACTAGCGGGGGGGCTACGCAGTATTTT.